The 8 T cell receptor beta chains presented below share a single source sample, sequenced in a study of CD8 T cells in Susac syndrome. RNA was extracted with the RNeasy kit, and a quantity of roughly 0.5 to 1 ug was reverse transcribed using random hexamers. From the immunoSEQ multiplex PCR reads, TCRdb called clonotypes with MiXCR, one entry per CDR3 protein. The sample has under 200,000 distinct CDR3 sequences, roughly 95% seen once. Material for sequencing was CD4+ T cells from PBMCs. All receptors derive from a human donor with Susac syndrome.

The rearrangement uses TRBV20-1 and TRBJ2-7, with TRBD2 identical over 13 bases. The J segment lost 6 bases and the V segment lost 3 bases, leaving 5 bases of the junction unmatched. The germline gives CDR1 DFQATT, CDR2 SNEGSKA (reference sequence). This CDR3 contains 14 residues. CDR3 residues: CSASMTSGRSEQYF. DNA for the CDR3: TGCAGTGCTAGCATGACTAGCGGGAGGAGCGAGCAGTACTTC.

The V and J genes are TRBV29-1 and TRBJ2-1, with 7 bases fitting TRBD2. The CDR3 sequence is 16 residues long. The V and J ends lost 0 bases and 4 bases, in that order; junction bases with no gene match: 9. The germline V gene has CDR1 SQVTM and CDR2 ANQGSEA. The CDR3 protein is CSVEDWRERGYNEQFF. For the CDR3, the DNA is TGCAGCGTTGAAGATTGGCGGGAGAGGGGATACAATGAGCAGTTCTTC.

This chain links TRBV6-5 with TRBJ2-7, with TRBD2 matching over 9 bases. This CDR3 spans 15 amino acids. Per germline, CDR1 MNHEY and CDR2 SVGAGI. With V trimmed by 6 bases and J by 6 bases, 12 bases remained unmatched. The CDR3 sequence: CASRRGWAGGSEQYF. The CDR3 nucleotides read TGTGCCAGCAGACGCGGATGGGCGGGAGGGAGCGAGCAGTACTTC.

This chain links TRBV9 with TRBJ2-5, with D perhaps TRBD2 (5 bases). This CDR3 is built from 15 residues. Germline CDR1 reads SGDLS; CDR2 reads YYNGEE. V was shortened by 0 bases and J by 5 bases, with 14 bases between the two germline ends. The DNA of the CDR3 is TGTGCCAGCAGCGTAGGGCCGACCTGGGAGGAGACCCAGTACTTC. Amino acid sequence: CASSVGPTWEETQYF.

This chain connects TRBV20-1 to TRBJ1-1, with a weak D call TRBD1 (5 bases). The V end lost 4 bases, the J end lost 1 base, and 19 bases lay between the germline ends. The CDR3 length is 16 residues. Germline V lookup: CDR1 DFQATT, CDR2 SNEGSKA (reference sequence). CDR3 sequence reads: CSATRDAHTTNTEAFF. The CDR3 region has the DNA TGCAGTGCTACTAGGGACGCACACACAACGAACACTGAAGCTTTCTTT.

The chain couples TRBV4-3 to TRBJ2-6; D is uncertain. The CDR3 covers 19 residues. CDR1 and CDR2 from the germline V gene are LGHNA and YSLEER. Deletions cut 1 base from V and 0 bases from J, with 16 bases between. This CDR3 is CASSQGRPAFTSGANVLTF. The CDR3 nucleotides read TGCGCCAGCAGCCAAGGGCGGCCAGCTTTCACCTCTGGGGCCAACGTCCTGACTTTC.

This chain uses TRBV20-1 with TRBJ1-1; tentative D call: TRBD1 (5 bases). V lost 5 bases to trimming and J lost 3 bases, with 10 bases between them. Looked up from germline, CDR1 is DFQATT and CDR2 is SNEGSKA (reference sequence). There are 12 residues in the CDR3. The CDR3 sequence is CSAVGGHTEAFF. CDR3 in DNA: TGCAGTGCTGTCGGGGGACACACTGAAGCTTTCTTT.

This chain links TRBV7-2 with TRBJ2-3; D gene uncertain. V lost 0 bases, J lost 0 bases, and 7 bases lay in between. Germline assignment: CDR1 SGHTA and CDR2 FQGNSA. The CDR3 runs to 15 residues. The CDR3 reads CASSLAGQSTDTQYF. The CDR3 bases are TGTGCCAGCAGCTTAGCAGGTCAGAGCACAGATACGCAGTATTTT.